These 21 T cell receptor beta chains originate from one sample sequenced in a study of T cell responses to AZD1222 COVID-19 vaccine. TCRdb's copy holds only in-frame clones and misses some; the assay was immunoSEQ multiplex PCR. Here the sample spans 130,000 to 150,000 clones, approximately 78% being singletons. The source was peripheral blood, collected on day 0 of MenACWY control vaccination. These receptors all stem from an adult in good health.

The genes are TRBV5-1 and TRBJ2-2; TRBD1 aligns across 7 bases. The length of the CDR3 is 17 residues. CDR1 is SGHRS, CDR2 YFSETQ, per germline. V was clipped by 4 bases and J by 4 bases; unmatched bases: 13. This CDR3 reads CASSASRDSPFTGELFF. The DNA for the CDR3 is TGCGCCAGCAGCGCAAGCCGGGACAGTCCTTTCACCGGGGAGCTGTTTTTT.

The chain uses TRBV4-1 and TRBJ2-5; TRBD1 agrees at 8 bases. J was trimmed by 3 bases and V by 1 base; bases with no gene match: 1. CDR3 length equals 14 residues. The germline CDR1 and CDR2 sequences are MGHRA and YSYEKL. The CDR3 region is CASSQADREETQYF. CDR3 nucleotide sequence: TGCGCCAGCAGCCAAGCGGACAGGGAAGAGACCCAGTACTTC.

This clone was detected only once. The chain carries TRBV7-8 and TRBJ1-2; TRBD1 might be the D (5 bases). Trimming left V 5 bases short and J 4 bases short, with 14 bases between. The CDR3 runs 14 residues. Germline V gene lookup returns CDR1 SGHVS and CDR2 FQNEAQ. The CDR3 nucleotides are TGTGCCAGCAGCGGAGGGACGCAGAGCTATGGCTACACCTTC. Protein sequence: CASSGGTQSYGYTF.

This clone appeared a few times. Other DNA sequences in the same sample also yield this CDR3. The chain is built from TRBV3-1 (or the pseudogene TRBV3-2) and TRBJ1-2, with no clear D. This CDR3 comprises 14 residues. Germline V gene lookup returns CDR1 LGHDT and CDR2 YNNKEL (reference sequence). Between the trimmed V and J ends, which lost 4 bases and 2 bases, there was a span of 11 bases. CDR3 sequence: CASSRSGSNYGYTF. CDR3 coding DNA: TGTGCCAGCAGCCGGAGCGGCAGCAACTATGGCTACACCTTC.

The CDR3 bases are TGTGCCAGCAGTTCCTGGGAGGGGAACACTGAAGCTTTCTTT. This encodes CASSSWEGNTEAFF. The chain has TRBV27 and TRBJ1-1; the D is unclear. This CDR3 contains 14 residues. CDR1 and CDR2 from the germline V gene are MNHEY and SMNVEV (reference sequence). V lost 4 bases, J lost 1 base, and 10 bases lay in between.

The chain has TRBV3-1 (or the pseudogene TRBV3-2) and TRBJ1-6; 8 positions match TRBD1. The trim removed 2 bases at V and 5 bases at J, leaving 5 bases unmatched. CDR1 is LGHDT and CDR2 is YNNKEL in the germline V gene (reference sequence). The CDR3 extends over 16 amino acids. Here the CDR3 reads CASSQFTGGNNSPLHF. CDR3 sequence (DNA): TGTGCCAGCAGCCAATTCACAGGGGGAAATAATTCACCCCTCCACTTT.

The chain combines TRBV7-2 with TRBJ1-6; TRBD1 might be the D (6 bases). The CDR3 is made up of 14 amino acids. V shed 3 bases and J shed 7 bases, with 10 bases lying between them. The germline V gene has CDR1 SGHTA and CDR2 FQGNSA. The DNA of the CDR3 is TGTGCCAGCAGCTTCGCTACAGGGAATTCACCCCTCCACTTT. Its translation is CASSFATGNSPLHF.

V and J are TRBV7-9 and TRBJ2-1; 12 bases align to TRBD2. Germline V CDR1 and CDR2: SEHNR, FQNEAQ (reference sequence). The CDR3 runs 17 residues. Trimming at V came to 4 bases and at J to 8 bases, leaving 12 bases not matched to a gene. In DNA, the CDR3 is TGTGCCAGCAGCTCCCTTTGGGCTAGCGGGGGGGTGTATGAGCAGTTCTTC. Its translation is CASSSLWASGGVYEQFF.

The gene calls are TRBV11-2 and TRBJ2-1, with 11 bases aligning to TRBD2. The V segment lost 4 bases and the J segment 5 bases; nucleotides outside the gene matches: 16. The CDR3 is 19 amino acids. Germline V gene lookup returns CDR1 SGHAT and CDR2 FQNNGV. CDR3 residues: CASSSRRVSLAGGHNEQFF. In DNA form, the CDR3 reads TGTGCCAGCAGCTCCCGTAGGGTCTCCCTAGCGGGGGGCCACAATGAGCAGTTCTTC.

The rearrangement uses TRBV5-1 and TRBJ2-5, with D hard to call. The CDR3 length is 14 residues. V was pared by 1 base and J by 1 base, with 8 bases between. Germline assignment: CDR1 SGHRS and CDR2 YFSETQ. Here the CDR3 reads CASSLTVTQETQYF. CDR3 DNA: TGCGCCAGCAGCTTGACAGTGACCCAAGAGACCCAGTACTTC.

The V call is TRBV15, the J call TRBJ1-5; D gene uncertain. CDR3 length: 13 amino acids. Germline values: CDR1 LNHNV, CDR2 YYDKDF (reference sequence). Trimming shortened V by 6 bases and J by 0 bases, and 6 bases separated the two germline ends. The CDR3 sequence: CATSWLSNQPQHF. The CDR3 region has the DNA TGTGCCACCAGTTGGCTTAGCAATCAGCCCCAGCATTTT.

This chain connects TRBV20-1 to TRBJ2-5; 13 bases align to TRBD2. Germline assignment: CDR1 DFQATT and CDR2 SNEGSKA (reference sequence). V shed 3 bases, J shed 4 bases, and the junction held 8 bases outside the gene matches. The CDR3 length is 16 residues. The CDR3 sequence is CSASSVTSGGAETQYF. The CDR3 DNA reads TGCAGTGCTAGTTCCGTAACTAGCGGGGGGGCAGAGACCCAGTACTTC.

The chain joins TRBV25-1 to TRBJ2-5; weak D call: TRBD2 (5 bases). From germline, CDR1 is MGHDK and CDR2 SYGVNS. This CDR3 contains 14 residues. The V and J ends lost 1 base and 5 bases respectively, with 11 bases between them. CDR3 loop: CASSESGWSETQYF. The DNA of the CDR3 is TGTGCCAGCAGTGAATCGGGGTGGTCGGAGACCCAGTACTTC.

The chain carries TRBV7-8 and TRBJ2-1, with D possibly called TRBD1 or TRBD2 (5 bases each). The germline CDR1 and CDR2 sequences are SGHVS and FQNEAQ. Trimming took 1 base from V and 0 from J, leaving 19 bases between them. The length of the CDR3 is 19 residues. The CDR3, as DNA: TGTGCCAGCAGCTTAGATAACCGGGACGGCAGATTCTCCTACAATGAGCAGTTCTTC. Its protein product is CASSLDNRDGRFSYNEQFF.

The J gene is TRBJ1-2, the V gene TRBV7-9; D may be TRBD1 (5 bases). V shed 1 base and J shed 2 bases, with 8 bases lying between them. Per the germline V gene, CDR1 is SEHNR and CDR2 is FQNEAQ (reference sequence). There are 14 residues in the CDR3. CDR3 coding DNA: TGTGCCAGCAGCTTAGGAGAGGGGAACTATGGCTACACCTTC. Residues: CASSLGEGNYGYTF.

The chain combines TRBV19 with TRBJ2-1, with unresolved D. This CDR3 has 13 amino acids. The V end lost 5 bases, the J end lost 9 bases, and 14 bases lay between the germline ends. The germline V gene encodes CDR1 LNHDA and CDR2 SQIVND (reference sequence). This chain's CDR3 is CASSGVMRSEQFF. Written as DNA, the CDR3 is TGTGCCAGTAGTGGGGTGATGCGAAGTGAGCAGTTCTTC.

This clone has only a few counts. CDR3: CASTTSPLRNIQYF. The CDR3 coding sequence is TGTGCCAGCACTACTTCGCCTCTACGGAACATTCAGTACTTC. The chain couples TRBV6-5 to TRBJ2-4; unclear D gene. Germline values: CDR1 MNHEY, CDR2 SVGAGI. The CDR3 has 14 residues. The V gene lost 7 bases and the J gene lost 7 bases, with 17 bases spanning the gap.

This rearrangement joins TRBV27 to TRBJ2-3, with TRBD2 as a possible D gene (6 bases). This CDR3 contains 13 residues. Germline assignment: CDR1 MNHEY and CDR2 SMNVEV (reference sequence). Trimming took 6 bases from V and 8 from J, leaving 15 bases between them. CDR3 nucleotides: TGTGCCAGCAGCGTCTCGACTAGAACTACGCAGTATTTT. Translation: CASSVSTRTTQYF.

The V call is TRBV7-9, the J call TRBJ1-3; D gene ambiguous. CDR3 length: 15 amino acids. V was trimmed by 0 bases and J by 8 bases, leaving 14 bases between them. Per the germline V gene, CDR1 is SEHNR and CDR2 is FQNEAQ (reference sequence). CDR3 sequence (DNA): TGTGCCAGCAGCTTAGCCCGGTTCGGGGTTGACACCATATATTTT. Translated, it gives CASSLARFGVDTIYF. The full variable domain, its missing parts supplied by reference TRBV7-9 and TRBJ1-3, is DTGVSQNPRHKITKRGQNVTFRCDPISEHNRLYWYRQTLGQGPEFLTYFQNEAQLEKSRLLSDRFSAERPKGSFSTLEIQRTEQGDSAMYLCASSLARFGVDTIYFGEGSWLTVV.

This chain uses TRBV10-2 with TRBJ2-1, with 9 bases aligning to TRBD2. Trimming took 8 bases from V and 4 from J; bases not matched to a gene: 3. Germline V gene lookup returns CDR1 WSHSY and CDR2 SAAADI. The CDR3 length is 13 residues. The CDR3 spells CASDAGGYNEQFF. The CDR3, as DNA: TGCGCCAGCGATGCGGGGGGGTACAATGAGCAGTTCTTC.

The rearrangement joins TRBV2 to TRBJ2-3; TRBD2 agrees at 9 bases. The J segment lost 10 bases and the V segment lost 4 bases, leaving 9 bases of the junction unmatched. The V gene's germline CDR1 is SNHLY and CDR2 FYNNEI. The CDR3 sequence is 14 residues long. Here the CDR3 DNA reads TGTGCCAGCAGTGCAATAGCGGGGGTTGACGCGCAGTATTTT. It translates to CASSAIAGVDAQYF. Together with reference TRBV2 and TRBJ2-3, the CDR3 gives the full variable domain: EPEVTQTPSHQVTQMGQEVILRCVPISNHLYFYWYRQILGQKVEFLVSFYNNEISEKSEIFDDQFSVERPDGSNFTLKIRSTKLEDSAMYFCASSAIAGVDAQYFGPGTRLTVL.